This TCR beta chain was found in a study of T cells in localized non-small cell lung cancer. On this clone itself: Its antigen is as yet unknown.

This CDR3 has 15 residues. V lost 0 bases to trimming and J lost 3 bases, with 6 bases between them. Germline CDR1 and CDR2: MNHEY and SVGAGI. The study, taken as a whole, reports: Overall survival was longer when the density of T cells in the blood was higher. A median of approximately 54 clones ranked among the top 100 in tumor appeared in adjacent lung.

TCRdb keeps only in-frame clones here, not all; method: immunoSEQ multiplex PCR. The sample comprises tens of thousands of clones, around 90% of which are singletons, and around 1% rests with the top ten. The sequence was obtained from a woman aged 40-75 years with stage I lung adenocarcinoma. The material was peripheral blood, obtained before any cancer treatment. This sequence joins TRBV6-5 and TRBJ1-6; D unclear. CDR3: CASSYSTSYNSPLHF. The CDR3 coding sequence is TGTGCCAGCAGTTACTCGACCAGCTATAATTCACCCCTCCACTTT.